A selection of T cell receptor beta chains follows, all from one sample in a study of blood T cell repertoires in COVID-19. Assay: immunoSEQ multiplex PCR; the TCRdb copy retains only in-frame clones and omits some. This repertoire shows over 120,000 clones, roughly 89% found once; its top ten account for 8.6%. Sequenced input: peripheral blood. The receptors stem from a woman aged 45-65 years with active or convalescent COVID-19. The CDR3 runs from the conserved cysteine through the conserved F or W. Fields, in order: clone size, V gene, D gene, J gene, CDR3 length, CDR3 DNA, CDR3 protein. D genes are given only for firm matches. Clone size is shown for a subset of rows, as once, few, many or a class of expanded clone.

>few|TRBV6-1|NA|TRBJ1-4|14
TGTGCCAGCAGTGAGACAGCCAGAAGTGAAAAACTGTTTTTT
CASSETARSEKLFF
>NA|TRBV19|NA|TRBJ2-1|15
TGTGCCAGTAGTATTGCGGCCCCGGCCTACAATGAGCAGTTCTTC
CASSIAAPAYNEQFF
>NA|TRBV5-6|TRBD2|TRBJ2-1|17
TGTGCCAGCAGCTTGGGTCTAGCGGGTGCTGGGTACAATGAGCAGTTCTTC
CASSLGLAGAGYNEQFF
>NA|TRBV29-1|NA|TRBJ1-2|13
TGCAGCGTTGAAGATTCGAGGGCGCGTGGCTACACCTTC
CSVEDSRARGYTF
>NA|TRBV24-1|NA|TRBJ2-5|14
TGTGCCACCGGGATTGCAGGGAACCAAGAGACCCAGTACTTC
CATGIAGNQETQYF
>NA|TRBV24-1|TRBD1|TRBJ1-1|16
TGTGCCACCAGTGCCGGGACAGGGGTCGTCAACACTGAAGCTTTCTTT
CATSAGTGVVNTEAFF
>NA|TRBV19|TRBD2|TRBJ2-3|15
TGTGCCAGTCGCCGGCCACTAGCGGGTACAGATACGCAGTATTTT
CASRRPLAGTDTQYF
>NA|TRBV18|TRBD1|TRBJ1-2|15
TGTGCCAGCTCACCCCAAGGGACAGTCAACTATGGCTACACCTTC
CASSPQGTVNYGYTF
>NA|TRBV7-6|NA|TRBJ1-6|16
TGTGCCAGCAGCTTAGCGTTACCGGGGAGCGATTCACCCCTCCACTTT
CASSLALPGSDSPLHF
>NA|TRBV6-1|NA|TRBJ2-7|14
TGTGCCAGCAGTGAGGAAAACAGGGTCTCCGAGCAGTACTTC
CASSEENRVSEQYF
>NA|TRBV28|NA|TRBJ1-4|13
TGTGCCAGCAGAGAAACAGGGAATGAAAAACTGTTTTTT
CASRETGNEKLFF
>NA|TRBV7-9|TRBD1|TRBJ1-5|14
TGTGCCAGCAGCTTGACAGGGGTTGGTCAGCCCCAGCATTTT
CASSLTGVGQPQHF
>NA|TRBV13|NA|TRBJ2-1|13
TGTGCCAGCAGCTTAGGACTAGCCAATGAGCAGTTCTTC
CASSLGLANEQFF
>NA|TRBV3-1/TRBV3-2|NA|TRBJ2-2|17
TGTGCCAGCAGCCAAGATTTCGCGAGAGACTTAACCGGGGAGCTGTTTTTT
CASSQDFARDLTGELFF
>NA|TRBV7-3|NA|TRBJ1-1|13
TGTGCCAGCAGCTCGCAGGGTAGGGGCGAAGCTTTCTTT
CASSSQGRGEAFF
>NA|TRBV29-1|NA|TRBJ2-5|16
TGCAGCGTTGATCCACTCCGACGCCAGGGGCAAGAGACCCAGTACTTC
CSVDPLRRQGQETQYF
>NA|TRBV7-3|TRBD2|TRBJ2-1|15
TGTGCCAGCAGCTTAACTAGCGGGAGGGCCTTTGAGCAGTTCTTC
CASSLTSGRAFEQFF
>NA|TRBV6-1|TRBD2|TRBJ2-1|16
TGTGCCAGCAGTGGAGGACTAGCGGGTTGGTACACTGAGCAGTTCTTC
CASSGGLAGWYTEQFF
>NA|TRBV19|NA|TRBJ1-1|13
TGTGCCAGTAAGGGGTTGGGGAACACTGAAGCTTTCTTT
CASKGLGNTEAFF
>NA|TRBV14|NA|TRBJ2-7|13
TGTGCCAGCAGCCAACTCGACAGTTACGAGCAGTACTTC
CASSQLDSYEQYF
>NA|TRBV27|NA|TRBJ2-7|14
TGTGCCAGCAGTGACAGTCTTGCGGCTTACGAGCAGTACTTC
CASSDSLAAYEQYF
>NA|TRBV4-3|NA|TRBJ1-4|15
TGCGCCAGCAGCCAAGATATCAGCCTGCAGGGAAAACTGTTTTTT
CASSQDISLQGKLFF
>once|TRBV4-1|NA|TRBJ2-6|16
TGCGCCAGCAGCCTCCAATCGGGTTCTGGGGCCAACGTCCTGACTTTC
CASSLQSGSGANVLTF
>NA|TRBV6-6|NA|TRBJ1-1|13
TGTGCCAGCAGAGGGAGGGTGAACACTGAAGCTTTCTTT
CASRGRVNTEAFF
>NA|TRBV24-1|NA|TRBJ1-2|15
TGTGCCACCAGTGATGCTACCGGGAGTCGTCGGGGCTACACCTTC
CATSDATGSRRGYTF
>NA|TRBV18|TRBD1|TRBJ2-6|19
TGTGCCAGCTCACCCCGCTCCCCTCAGGGGGCAACTGGGGCCAACGTCCTGACTTTC
CASSPRSPQGATGANVLTF
>NA|TRBV10-1|TRBD2|TRBJ2-5|16
TGCGCCAGCAGTGAATTACTAGCGGGGGGGAAAGAGACCCAGTACTTC
CASSELLAGGKETQYF
>NA|TRBV27|TRBD1|TRBJ1-4|16
TGTGCCAGCAGCCGCGATTCTCTAGGACAGGTCGAAAAACTGTTTTTT
CASSRDSLGQVEKLFF
>NA|TRBV6-2/TRBV6-3|TRBD1|TRBJ2-1|21
TGTGCCAGCAGCACATCACCGGGACAGGGAAAAGCTTTTGACTCCTACAATGAGCAGTTCTTC
CASSTSPGQGKAFDSYNEQFF
>once|TRBV20-1|NA|TRBJ2-1|15
TGCAGTGCTAGTGTCTTGGGCAGGGCCTACAATGAGCAGTTCTTC
CSASVLGRAYNEQFF
>NA|TRBV10-3|TRBD1|TRBJ1-5|15
TGTGCCATCAGTGAGTCTGAGACAGGGGGTCAGCCCCAGCATTTT
CAISESETGGQPQHF
>once|TRBV7-2|NA|TRBJ1-2|15
TGTGCCAGCAGCCCGAGTGGAGCGTTACTCTATGGCTACACCTTC
CASSPSGALLYGYTF
>NA|TRBV7-6|NA|TRBJ2-7|15
TGTGCCAGCAGCTTAGGACCCAGAGGAGTCTACGAGCAGTACTTC
CASSLGPRGVYEQYF
>once|TRBV12-3/TRBV12-4|NA|TRBJ2-3|13
TGTGCCAGCAGTTTAGATCGGACAGATACGCAGTATTTT
CASSLDRTDTQYF
>NA|TRBV5-1|TRBD1|TRBJ1-1|15
TGCGCCAGCAGCTTGGCGACACAGGGGCGCACTGAAGCTTTCTTT
CASSLATQGRTEAFF
>NA|TRBV28|NA|TRBJ1-2|13
TGTGCCAGCAGTCCGGGGACACCCTATGGCTACACCTTC
CASSPGTPYGYTF
>NA|TRBV9|TRBD1|TRBJ1-6|16
TGTGCCAGCAGCCCCCAGAGGGGGCAGAATAATTCACCCCTCCACTTT
CASSPQRGQNNSPLHF
>NA|TRBV6-5|TRBD1|TRBJ1-2|13
TGTGCCGGAGCCTTCACAGGGGGCCTTGGCTACACCTTC
CAGAFTGGLGYTF
>NA|TRBV29-1|NA|TRBJ1-2|13
TGCAGCGTTGAAGAAGGCAGGGCCTATGGCTACACCTTC
CSVEEGRAYGYTF
>NA|TRBV24-1|NA|TRBJ2-1|14
TGTGCCACCAGTGATTCCTGGACTTCTTTAATCCAGTTCTTC
CATSDSWTSLIQFF
>NA|TRBV2|NA|TRBJ2-1|14
TGTGCCAGCAGTGAAGTGGCAGGGAGGAATGAGCAGTTCTTC
CASSEVAGRNEQFF
>NA|TRBV7-2|NA|TRBJ1-5|13
TGTGCCAGCAGCACCTATAGCAATCAGCCCCAGCATTTT
CASSTYSNQPQHF
>NA|TRBV3-1/TRBV3-2|TRBD1|TRBJ2-1|14
TGTGCCAGCAGCCAGATGAGACAGGGCAATGAGCAGTTCTTC
CASSQMRQGNEQFF
>NA|TRBV6-5|NA|TRBJ1-1|13
TGTGCCAGCAGTTATCACACAAACACTGAAGCTTTCTTT
CASSYHTNTEAFF
>NA|TRBV15|NA|TRBJ1-6|14
TGTGCCACCAGGGTGGAGGCGAAAAATTCACCCCTCCACTTT
CATRVEAKNSPLHF
>few|TRBV30|NA|TRBJ1-2|12
TGTGCCTGGAGTCCCGGCAGAGCGGGCTACACCTTC
CAWSPGRAGYTF
>NA|TRBV15|NA|TRBJ2-5|15
TGTGCCACCAGCAGAGACCCGACGGGTCAAGAGACCCAGTACTTC
CATSRDPTGQETQYF
>few|TRBV6-2/TRBV6-3|NA|TRBJ2-7|14
TGTGCCAGCAGCTCCTATTTGGGGGCGTACGAGCAGTACTTC
CASSSYLGAYEQYF
>NA|TRBV5-1|TRBD1|TRBJ2-4|16
TGCGCCAGCAGCTTGGATCCGCAGGGGGCGAAAAACATTCAGTACTTC
CASSLDPQGAKNIQYF
>NA|TRBV25-1|TRBD1|TRBJ1-2|16
TGTGCCAGCAGTGAATCGGGGACAGGGCTCAACAATGGCTACACCTTC
CASSESGTGLNNGYTF
>NA|TRBV5-4|TRBD2|TRBJ2-7|15
TGTGCCAGCAGCTTGAGGTCGAGCGGGAGTCAGGAGCAGTACTTC
CASSLRSSGSQEQYF
>NA|TRBV2|NA|TRBJ1-2|15
TGTGCCAGCAGTGAAGGGCCCCGGAGTGGGTATGGCTACACCTTC
CASSEGPRSGYGYTF
>once|TRBV4-3|NA|TRBJ1-3|18
TGCGCCAGCAGCCAAGATCCAGGCTGGGCCAGCTCTGGAAACACCATATATTTT
CASSQDPGWASSGNTIYF